The sequence of this T cell receptor beta chain was determined in a study of blood T cell repertoires in COVID-19. As processed by the authors: Amplifying reference gene primers gave estimates of nucleated cell counts. Sequencing used immunoSEQ multiplex PCR; TCRdb keeps in-frame clones, though not all of them. Clonal size and the V and J genes are those of that table, whereas D and trimming came from the DNA. The top ten hold around a sixth of the sample, which has tens of thousands of clones, 80% to 90% seen once. CDR1 is SGDLS and CDR2 is YYNGEE in the germline V gene. With 4 bases removed from V and 4 bases from J, the gap between germline ends came to 15 bases. The length of the CDR3 is 15 residues.

The V and J genes are TRBV9 and TRBJ2-1; D is unclear. The sample was peripheral blood. This clonotype originated in a man aged 65 to 85 with active COVID-19. CDR3 in DNA: TGTGCCAGCAGCCCCCTGAGTAACAGTTACAATGAGCAGTTCTTC. It encodes CASSPLSNSYNEQFF.